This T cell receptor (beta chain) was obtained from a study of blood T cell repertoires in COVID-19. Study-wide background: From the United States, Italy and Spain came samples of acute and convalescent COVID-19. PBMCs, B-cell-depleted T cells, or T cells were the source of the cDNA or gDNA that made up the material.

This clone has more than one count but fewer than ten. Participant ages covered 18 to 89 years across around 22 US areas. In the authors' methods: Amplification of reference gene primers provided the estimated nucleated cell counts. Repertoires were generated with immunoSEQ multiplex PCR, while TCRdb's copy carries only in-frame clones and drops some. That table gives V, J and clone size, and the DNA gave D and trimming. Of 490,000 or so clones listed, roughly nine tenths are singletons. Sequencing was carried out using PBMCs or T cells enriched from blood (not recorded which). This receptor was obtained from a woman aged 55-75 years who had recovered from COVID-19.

The CDR3 DNA follows: TGTGCCATCAGGGGGGACAGTTATAATGAAAAACTGTTTTTT. Translation: CAIRGDSYNEKLFF. The chain carries TRBV10-3 and TRBJ1-4; 7 nucleotides align to TRBD1. Germline values: CDR1 ENHRY, CDR2 SYGVKD. With V trimmed by 6 bases and J by 4 bases, 5 bases remained unmatched. This CDR3 region has 14 residues.